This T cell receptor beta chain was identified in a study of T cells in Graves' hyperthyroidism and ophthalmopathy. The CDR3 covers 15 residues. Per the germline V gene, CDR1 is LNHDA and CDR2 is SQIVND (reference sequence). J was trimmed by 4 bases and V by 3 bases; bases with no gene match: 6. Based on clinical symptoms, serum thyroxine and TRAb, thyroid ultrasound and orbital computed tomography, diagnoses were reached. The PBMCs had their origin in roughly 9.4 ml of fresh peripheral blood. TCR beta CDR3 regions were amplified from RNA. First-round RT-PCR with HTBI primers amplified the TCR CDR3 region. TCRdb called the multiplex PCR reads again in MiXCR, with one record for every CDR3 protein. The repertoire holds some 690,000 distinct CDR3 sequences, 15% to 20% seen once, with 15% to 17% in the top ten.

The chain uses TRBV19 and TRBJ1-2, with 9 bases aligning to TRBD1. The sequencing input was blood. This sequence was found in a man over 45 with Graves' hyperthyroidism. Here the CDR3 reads CASSIGQGPLYGYTF. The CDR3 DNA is TGTGCCAGTAGTATCGGACAGGGGCCCCTCTATGGCTACACCTTC.